Listed below are T cell receptor beta chains from one sample, sequenced in a study of blood T cell repertoires in COVID-19. The data were produced by immunoSEQ multiplex PCR, yet TCRdb's version contains in-frame clones alone and is incomplete. The sample carries about 59,000 clones, 80% to 95% recorded once. The sequenced sample consisted of peripheral blood. All receptors derive from an elderly man with acute or convalescent COVID-19. The CDR3 runs from the conserved cysteine through the conserved F or W. Fields, in order: J gene, clone size, D gene, V gene, CDR3 protein, CDR3 DNA. D genes are given only for firm matches. Clone size, where shown, is once, few, many, or a class for clones that have expanded.

TRBJ2-3	NA	NA	TRBV7-2	CASSFLRGLQYF	TGTGCCAGCAGCTTTCTCCGGGGACTGCAGTATTTT
TRBJ1-2	NA	NA	TRBV28	CASSRGGGTGYTF	TGTGCCAGCAGCCGAGGGGGAGGGACCGGCTACACCTTC
TRBJ2-2	NA	NA	TRBV5-5	CASSSMNTGELFF	TGTGCCAGCAGCTCTATGAACACCGGGGAGCTGTTTTTT
TRBJ2-7	NA	TRBD2	TRBV5-1	CASSLVSGGPIYEQYF	TGCGCCAGCAGCTTGGTGAGCGGGGGACCAATTTACGAGCAGTACTTC
TRBJ2-1	once	TRBD1	TRBV30	CAWSEYGTGSHNEQFF	TGTGCCTGGAGTGAGTACGGGACAGGATCTCACAATGAGCAGTTCTTC
TRBJ2-7	NA	TRBD1	TRBV29-1	CSVEVGGAFQYF	TGCAGCGTTGAGGTAGGGGGCGCTTTTCAGTACTTC
TRBJ1-1	NA	NA	TRBV4-1	CASSQPGRGITEAFF	TGCGCCAGCAGCCAGCCGGGTCGAGGAATCACTGAAGCTTTCTTT
TRBJ1-2	NA	NA	TRBV21-1	CASNEGDRRNYGYTF	TGTGCCAGCAACGAGGGGGACAGGAGAAACTATGGCTACACCTTC
TRBJ1-5	NA	NA	TRBV2	CASSERQLIHF	TGTGCCAGCAGTGAAAGACAGCTCATCCATTTT
TRBJ2-3	NA	TRBD2	TRBV6-5	CASSTSAGTDTQYF	TGTGCCAGCAGTACTAGCGCGGGCACAGATACGCAGTATTTT
TRBJ2-5	NA	NA	TRBV5-6	CASSFQYQETQYF	TGTGCCAGCAGCTTCCAGTATCAAGAGACCCAGTACTTC
TRBJ2-1	once	NA	TRBV16	CASSQSRDFYEQFF	TGTGCCAGCAGCCAATCGCGGGACTTTTATGAGCAGTTCTTC
TRBJ2-7	NA	TRBD1	TRBV6-5	CASSLTGTRHEQYF	TGTGCCAGCAGTTTGACAGGGACCCGCCACGAGCAGTACTTC
TRBJ2-7	NA	TRBD1	TRBV5-6	CASSLGLIPGGNEQYF	TGTGCCAGCAGCTTAGGGCTGATCCCAGGGGGAAACGAGCAGTACTTC
TRBJ2-3	NA	TRBD2	TRBV4-2	CASSQGTITSTDTQYF	TGTGCCAGCAGCCAGGGGACTATAACTAGCACAGATACGCAGTATTTT
TRBJ1-5	few	NA	TRBV6-6	CASSPTGQPQHF	TGTGCCAGCAGTCCCACGGGTCAGCCCCAGCATTTT
TRBJ2-7	NA	NA	TRBV7-2	CASSREWGLEQYF	TGTGCCAGCAGCCGAGAGTGGGGGCTCGAGCAGTACTTC
TRBJ1-2	NA	NA	TRBV24-1	CATSHSRLGNYGYTF	TGTGCCACCAGCCACTCACGACTCGGGAACTATGGCTACACCTTC
TRBJ1-2	NA	TRBD1	TRBV11-1	CASSYRDRLGYTF	TGTGCCAGCAGCTACCGGGACAGGCTAGGCTACACCTTC
TRBJ1-4	NA	TRBD1	TRBV19	CASSMDRVDEKLFF	TGTGCCAGTAGTATGGACAGGGTGGATGAAAAACTGTTTTTT
TRBJ2-7	few	TRBD1	TRBV2	CASTMFGQGYEQYF	TGTGCCAGCACCATGTTCGGACAGGGCTACGAGCAGTACTTC
TRBJ1-5	NA	TRBD1	TRBV7-2	CASSLGRGLNQPQHF	TGTGCCAGCAGCTTAGGGAGGGGGCTAAATCAGCCCCAGCATTTT
TRBJ2-5	NA	NA	TRBV5-1	CASSFTVSETQYF	TGCGCCAGCAGCTTCACGGTGAGCGAGACCCAGTACTTC
TRBJ2-3	NA	NA	TRBV28	CASSSRGKTDTQYF	TGTGCCAGCAGTTCCAGGGGAAAGACAGATACGCAGTATTTT
TRBJ2-7	NA	NA	TRBV7-8	CASTPVWAGNYEQYF	TGTGCCAGCACTCCCGTCTGGGCAGGGAACTACGAGCAGTACTTC
TRBJ1-2	NA	NA	TRBV9	CASSPSTLGYGYTF	TGTGCCAGCAGCCCTAGTACTTTGGGCTATGGCTACACCTTC
TRBJ2-7	NA	TRBD2	TRBV5-6	CASSPPGGLAAEQYF	TGTGCCAGCAGCCCACCCGGCGGACTAGCGGCCGAGCAGTACTTC
TRBJ1-1	NA	NA	TRBV4-2	CASSQDTGYLFFFF	TGTGCCAGCAGCCAAGATACAGGGTATCTGTTTTTTTTCTTT
TRBJ1-2	NA	TRBD1	TRBV6-5	CASNRQGSYGYTF	TGTGCCAGCAATAGACAGGGCAGCTATGGCTACACCTTC
TRBJ1-2	NA	NA	TRBV27	CASSFDRRGYTF	TGTGCCAGCAGTTTCGACAGGAGAGGCTACACCTTC
TRBJ2-5	NA	NA	TRBV28	CASSLGGGQETQYF	TGTGCCAGCAGTTTAGGGGGAGGCCAAGAGACCCAGTACTTC
TRBJ2-3	NA	NA	TRBV6-2/TRBV6-3	CASSPGQAPGGTDTQYF	TGTGCCAGCAGCCCAGGACAGGCCCCGGGGGGCACAGATACGCAGTATTTT
TRBJ2-7	NA	NA	TRBV19	CASRPLDSPYEQYF	TGTGCCAGTAGACCTCTCGACAGCCCCTACGAGCAGTACTTC
TRBJ2-5	NA	NA	TRBV2	CASSEALWTQYF	TGTGCCAGCAGTGAAGCGCTATGGACCCAGTACTTC
TRBJ2-2	NA	TRBD2	TRBV5-1	CASRAGTSGGSTGELFF	TGCGCCAGCAGAGCCGGGACTAGCGGGGGGTCTACCGGGGAGCTGTTTTTT
TRBJ1-1	NA	NA	TRBV2	CASSEAVAGAEAFF	TGTGCCAGCAGTGAAGCGGTAGCGGGGGCTGAAGCTTTCTTT
TRBJ2-7	NA	NA	TRBV4-2	CASSQESSGFYEQYF	TGTGCCAGCAGCCAAGAGTCCTCAGGTTTTTACGAGCAGTACTTC
TRBJ2-7	NA	NA	TRBV7-2	CASSSAGGGYEQYF	TGTGCCAGCAGCTCCGCCGGGGGAGGCTACGAGCAGTACTTC
TRBJ1-2	NA	NA	TRBV7-9	CASSLEQGYGYTF	TGTGCCAGCAGCTTAGAACAGGGCTACGGCTACACCTTC
TRBJ1-3	NA	TRBD1	TRBV14	CASSFGQGNSGNTIYF	TGTGCCAGCAGCTTCGGACAGGGCAACTCTGGAAACACCATATATTTT
TRBJ1-1	few	NA	TRBV28	CASLPGANTEAFF	TGTGCCAGCCTCCCTGGGGCGAACACTGAAGCTTTCTTT